A single sample is the source of the 20 T cell receptor beta chains below, sequenced in a study of T cell responses to AZD1222 COVID-19 vaccine. Clones were read by immunoSEQ multiplex PCR, and TCRdb kept only the in-frame ones, dropping some. The repertoire holds approximately 130,000 clones, with roughly nine tenths as singletons. Specimen: peripheral blood, collected 28 days after the second AZD1222 dose. The source is an adult who received the AZD1222 COVID-19 vaccine.

The chain is built from TRBV19 and TRBJ1-1; D unresolved. Trimming stripped 3 bases from V and 2 bases from J, with 4 bases between. Germline-derived CDR1 and CDR2 are LNHDA and SQIVND (reference sequence). CDR3 size: 12 residues. The CDR3 here is CASSMVNTEAFF. The CDR3 nucleotides read TGTGCCAGTAGTATGGTCAACACTGAAGCTTTCTTT.

The V and J genes are TRBV5-5 and TRBJ1-4; 7 positions agree with TRBD1. The CDR3 extends over 15 amino acids. Germline CDR1 and CDR2: SGHKS and YYEKEE (reference sequence). V dropped 4 bases and J dropped 4; count of bases not matched to a gene: 7. The CDR3 region is CASSPRDRDNEKLFF. CDR3 DNA: TGTGCCAGCAGCCCCAGGGACAGAGATAATGAAAAACTGTTTTTT.

The chain combines TRBV11-2 with TRBJ2-6; D not certain. V lost 7 bases, J lost 0 bases, and 10 bases lay in between. This CDR3 contains 15 residues. Germline V gives CDR1 SGHAT, CDR2 FQNNGV. The CDR3: CASTQPGSGANVLTF. CDR3 sequence (DNA): TGTGCCAGCACCCAACCAGGCTCTGGGGCCAACGTCCTGACTTTC.

The chain couples TRBV5-5 to TRBJ1-5; TRBD1 is a possible D gene (6 bases). This CDR3 region has 14 residues. Germline CDR1 SGHKS, CDR2 YYEKEE (reference sequence). Trimming left V 3 bases short and J 3 bases short, with 10 bases between. The CDR3 DNA is TGTGCCAGCAGCTGGACAGTTTCCAATCAGCCCCAGCATTTT. Its protein product is CASSWTVSNQPQHF.

J is TRBJ2-3 and V is TRBV2; possible D gene TRBD1, 6 bases. The CDR3 runs to 19 residues. The V gene lost 2 bases and the J gene lost 0 bases, with 21 bases spanning the gap. The germline V gene has CDR1 SNHLY and CDR2 FYNNEI. The CDR3 nucleotides read TGTGCCAGCAGTGAACCGCAGATGGGGGCGAGGTCTAGCACAGATACGCAGTATTTT. Translated, it gives CASSEPQMGARSSTDTQYF.

V and J are TRBV19 and TRBJ1-5, with D perhaps TRBD1 (6 bases). V dropped 6 bases and J dropped 7 bases, with 19 bases sitting between them. The length of the CDR3 is 15 residues. Per germline, CDR1 LNHDA and CDR2 SQIVND (reference sequence). The CDR3 coding sequence is TGTGCCAGTAGCCCAACAGGGAGCGGCTGGCAGCCCCAGCATTTT. Its protein product is CASSPTGSGWQPQHF.

The V call is TRBV6-5, the J call TRBJ1-3, with D tentatively TRBD1 (5 bases). Germline V CDR1 and CDR2: MNHEY, SVGAGI. Trimming removed 8 bases from V and 3 bases from J, with 14 bases in between. The CDR3 is made up of 14 amino acids. CDR3 DNA sequence: TGTGCCAGCTCTTTACTGGGACTTGGAAACACCATATATTTT. Translating gives CASSLLGLGNTIYF.

This clone is a singleton in its sample. CDR3 bases: TGTGCCATCAGGCGGACTAGCGGGAGGCAAGAGACCCAGTACTTC. Its translation is CAIRRTSGRQETQYF. The chain uses TRBV10-3 and TRBJ2-5; 14 nucleotides match TRBD2. V lost 6 bases to trimming and J lost 2 bases; unmatched junction nucleotides: 2. CDR3 length: 15 amino acids. Germline V gives CDR1 ENHRY, CDR2 SYGVKD.

CDR3: CASSFTGLGSYEQYF. Written as DNA, the CDR3 is TGCGCCAGCAGCTTCACGGGCCTCGGCTCCTACGAGCAGTACTTC. The V gene is TRBV5-1, the J gene TRBJ2-7; no clear D gene. Trimming shortened V by 2 bases and J by 0 bases, and 12 bases separated the two germline ends. The CDR3 consists of 15 residues. Germline V gene lookup returns CDR1 SGHRS and CDR2 YFSETQ.

The chain recombines TRBV5-1 with TRBJ1-2; TRBD1 is a possible D gene (5 bases). V dropped 0 bases and J dropped 6 bases, with 15 bases sitting between them. This CDR3 contains 15 residues. Germline assignment: CDR1 SGHRS and CDR2 YFSETQ. CDR3: CASSLAVDRSNGYTF. In nucleotides, the CDR3 is TGCGCCAGCAGCTTGGCCGTAGACAGATCCAATGGCTACACCTTC.

This sequence joins TRBV6-5 and TRBJ1-2; tentative D call: TRBD1 (6 bases). Germline V lookup: CDR1 MNHEY, CDR2 SVGAGI. Trimming took 6 bases from V and 7 from J, leaving 12 bases between them. The CDR3 consists of 12 residues. The CDR3 protein is CASRLTGPGYTF. The CDR3 DNA follows: TGTGCCAGCAGGTTGACAGGCCCTGGCTACACCTTC.

The chain is built from TRBV3-1 (or the pseudogene TRBV3-2) and TRBJ1-1; 8 bases are shared with TRBD1. V dropped 5 bases and J dropped 5; count of bases not matched to a gene: 7. Germline V gene sequence: CDR1 LGHDT, CDR2 YNNKEL (reference sequence). The CDR3 is 14 amino acids. The CDR3 nucleotides read TGTGCCAGCAGCAGTCAGGGGGCTTGGACTGAAGCTTTCTTT. It translates to CASSSQGAWTEAFF.

This chain joins TRBV5-5 and TRBJ2-5; D is uncertain. The V gene lost 4 bases and the J gene lost 2 bases, with 12 bases spanning the gap. CDR3 length equals 14 residues. CDR1 is SGHKS and CDR2 is YYEKEE in the germline V gene (reference sequence). CDR3 DNA sequence: TGTGCCAGCAGCGGCGGAGCAGCTCAAGAGACCCAGTACTTC. Its translation: CASSGGAAQETQYF.

The chain couples TRBV6-5 to TRBJ1-1; D is ambiguous. This CDR3 region has 12 residues. V was trimmed by 9 bases and J by 5 bases, leaving 13 bases between them. Germline CDR1 and CDR2: MNHEY and SVGAGI. The CDR3 bases are TGTGCCAGTGGACGGCTTAAGACTGAAGCTTTCTTT. Residues: CASGRLKTEAFF.

The chain carries TRBV7-2 and TRBJ2-7, with 9 bases identical to TRBD1. Germline-derived CDR1 and CDR2 are SGHTA and FQGNSA. J lost 1 base, V lost 2 bases, and 6 bases had no gene match. This CDR3 has 16 residues. CDR3 sequence (DNA): TGTGCCAGCAGCTTAATGGGACAGGGCTCTTCCTACGAGCAGTACTTC. Translation gives CASSLMGQGSSYEQYF. The entire variable domain, with the rest obtained from reference TRBV7-2 and TRBJ2-7, is as follows: GAGVSQSPSNKVTEKGKDVELRCDPISGHTALYWYRQSLGQGLEFLIYFQGNSAPDKSGLPSDRFSAERTGGSVSTLTIQRTQQEDSAVYLCASSLMGQGSSYEQYFGPGTRLTVT.

The rearrangement links TRBV7-8 to TRBJ2-7; D possibly corresponds to TRBD2 (5 bases). V was trimmed by 1 base and J by 8 bases, leaving 18 bases between them. Germline V lookup: CDR1 SGHVS, CDR2 FQNEAQ. This CDR3 comprises 15 residues. In DNA, the CDR3 is TGTGCCAGCAGCTTAGTGGTATTGGCGGGCGGAAAGCAGTACTTC. It is translated as CASSLVVLAGGKQYF.

J is TRBJ1-1 and V is TRBV7-2; the D is unclear. Germline-derived CDR1 and CDR2 are SGHTA and FQGNSA. This CDR3 contains 13 residues. V lost 7 bases, J lost 1 base, and 10 bases lay in between. This CDR3 is CASTRRRNTEAFF. DNA for the CDR3: TGTGCCAGCACCCGGCGGAGGAACACTGAAGCTTTCTTT.

This chain connects TRBV3-1 (or the pseudogene TRBV3-2) to TRBJ1-6, with 7 bases identical to TRBD1. The CDR3 is 14 amino acids. Germline V gene sequence: CDR1 LGHDT, CDR2 YNNKEL (reference sequence). J was trimmed by 8 bases and V by 7 bases; bases with no gene match: 8. The DNA of the CDR3 is TGTGCCAGCAACCTACAGGGGAGCGATTCACCCCTCCACTTT. Translation gives CASNLQGSDSPLHF.

This chain uses TRBV13 with TRBJ2-4; D is perhaps TRBD1 (5 bases). The CDR3 is made up of 14 amino acids. Germline V gives CDR1 PRHDT, CDR2 FYEKMQ (reference sequence). Trimming removed 4 bases from V and 0 bases from J, with 7 bases in between. The CDR3 nucleotides are TGTGCCAGCAGCTACAGGTTAGCCAAAAACATTCAGTACTTC. It codes for CASSYRLAKNIQYF.

This clone turned up a few times. V usage is TRBV7-2 and J usage is TRBJ1-2; D unclear. The CDR3 has 15 residues. The ends were cut back, 4 bases at V and 6 bases at J, with 18 bases in the middle. Germline V gives CDR1 SGHTA, CDR2 FQGNSA. CDR3 sequence reads: CASSSMADYGDGYTF. In nucleotides, the CDR3 is TGTGCCAGCAGCTCAATGGCGGATTATGGTGATGGCTACACCTTC.